This entry lists 10 T cell receptor beta chains sequenced from one sample in a study of Ad26.COV2.S vaccination and SARS-CoV-2 variants. Method: immunoSEQ multiplex PCR; TCRdb's copy keeps in-frame clones and lacks some. The table has tens of thousands of clones, approximately 82% seen once. The sample in question was peripheral blood, obtained after recovery from COVID-19. Source of these receptors: a human donor who had recovered from COVID-19.

The V and J genes are TRBV6-5 and TRBJ1-2, with 8 nucleotides matching TRBD1. V was pared by 0 bases and J by 5 bases, with 5 bases of the junction left unmatched. CDR3 size: 15 residues. Per the germline V gene, CDR1 is MNHEY and CDR2 is SVGAGI. CDR3 protein: CASSYSGQGRYGYTF. CDR3 bases: TGTGCCAGCAGTTACTCCGGACAGGGTCGATATGGCTACACCTTC.

This sequence joins TRBV19 and TRBJ1-4; TRBD1 matches 8 bases. CDR3 length: 15 amino acids. In germline, CDR1 is LNHDA, CDR2 SQIVND (reference sequence). J was trimmed by 6 bases and V by 5 bases; bases with no gene match: 8. CDR3 sequence: CASSPLDREDEKLFF. DNA for the CDR3: TGTGCCAGTAGTCCCTTGGACAGGGAGGATGAAAAACTGTTTTTT.

This clone was seen a single time. CDR3 loop: CASSFLGTEAFF. CDR3 DNA sequence: TGTGCCAGCAGTTTCCTCGGGACTGAAGCTTTCTTT. The rearrangement uses TRBV28 and TRBJ1-1, with unresolved D. The V and J ends lost 3 bases and 5 bases respectively, with 7 bases between them. The CDR3 length is 12 residues. CDR1 MDHEN and CDR2 SYDVKM come from the germline V gene.

The chain links TRBV2 to TRBJ2-3, with 11 positions matching TRBD2. This CDR3 has 15 amino acids. Germline values: CDR1 SNHLY, CDR2 FYNNEI. Trimming at V came to 6 bases and at J to 3 bases, leaving 5 bases not matched to a gene. The CDR3 loop is CASSWTSGRTDTQYF. The CDR3 nucleotides read TGTGCCAGCAGCTGGACTAGCGGGCGTACAGATACGCAGTATTTT.

The sample holds one count of this clone. The rearrangement joins TRBV28 to TRBJ2-5; 7 bases are shared with TRBD1. The CDR3 sequence is 14 residues long. Trimming at V came to 1 base and at J to 3 bases, leaving 2 bases not matched to a gene. Per germline, CDR1 MDHEN and CDR2 SYDVKM. The CDR3 DNA follows: TGTGCCAGCAGTTTATTGGGACAGAAAGAGACCCAGTACTTC. This translates into CASSLLGQKETQYF.

V and J are TRBV10-3 and TRBJ2-3, with D perhaps matching TRBD1 (5 bases). The germline CDR1 and CDR2 sequences are ENHRY and SYGVKD. V was pared by 6 bases and J by 4 bases, with 8 bases between. CDR3 length: 12 amino acids. The CDR3 coding sequence is TGTGCCATCAGCCTACAGGCAGATACGCAGTATTTT. Protein product: CAISLQADTQYF.

The chain has TRBV12-3 or TRBV12-4 and TRBJ2-5; D ambiguous. The CDR3 loop spans 13 amino acids. With 3 bases removed from V and 5 bases from J, the gap between germline ends came to 10 bases. In DNA form, the CDR3 reads TGTGCCAGCAGTTTGACCTTACCTGAGACCCAGTACTTC. As protein: CASSLTLPETQYF.

This clone was picked up one time. The J gene is TRBJ2-5, the V gene TRBV5-6; 14 nucleotides align to TRBD2. Looked up from germline, CDR1 is SGHDT and CDR2 is YYEEEE. This CDR3 has 14 residues. V was pared by 3 bases and J by 5 bases, with 0 bases of the junction left unmatched. CDR3 in amino acids: CASSWTSGRETQYF. The CDR3 bases are TGTGCCAGCAGCTGGACTAGCGGGAGGGAGACCCAGTACTTC.

The chain has TRBV18 and TRBJ2-1; TRBD1 agrees at 7 bases. This CDR3 is 15 amino acids long. The junction had 11 bases not matched to a gene; V was cut back by 2 bases and J by 10 bases. CDR1 KGHSH and CDR2 LQKENI come from the germline V gene. The CDR3 is CASSPRDRDLEEQFF. The CDR3 DNA is TGTGCCAGCTCACCAAGAGACAGGGATTTGGAGGAGCAGTTCTTC.

The rearrangement links TRBV2 to TRBJ2-2; D unclear. Trimming took off 5 bases at V and 4 bases at J, with 5 bases between the two ends. The germline gives CDR1 SNHLY, CDR2 FYNNEI. The CDR3 length is 12 residues. CDR3 sequence: CASSLLTGELFF. The CDR3 region has the DNA TGTGCCAGCAGTCTACTCACCGGGGAGCTGTTTTTT.